Shown below are 23 T cell receptor beta chains from a single sample sequenced in a study of untreated major depressive disorder. Study-wide points: Depressed patients' CD4+ T cells carried increased TRBV05-01 (Vbeta 5.1) usage versus control CD4+ T cells.

Sequenced by immunoSEQ multiplex PCR; TCRdb stores in-frame clones only, minus some. The repertoire holds roughly 25,000 clones, with about 90% as singletons. For these TCRs, the target antigens are not known. Material: CD4+ T cells from PBMCs. The receptors come from a woman aged 25 to 39 with major depressive disorder.

The chain employs TRBV13 and TRBJ2-3; D is perhaps TRBD2 (6 bases). The CDR3 is made up of 16 amino acids. Per germline, CDR1 PRHDT and CDR2 FYEKMQ (reference sequence). V shed 2 bases and J shed 2 bases, with 14 bases lying between them. In DNA form, the CDR3 reads TGTGCCAGCAGCTTATGGCGGGGACGCCTCACAGATACGCAGTATTTT. This encodes CASSLWRGRLTDTQYF.

In its sample, this clone was seen once. This chain uses TRBV18 with TRBJ2-3; no clear D gene. V was clipped by 0 bases and J by 11 bases, with 12 bases between them. The CDR3 extends over 13 amino acids. Germline V gives CDR1 KGHSH, CDR2 LQKENI. The CDR3 DNA follows: TGTGCCAGCTCACCACCGATCGCCGGATGGCAGTATTTT. Residues: CASSPPIAGWQYF.

The chain is built from TRBV7-3 and TRBJ2-3; no reliable D call. The CDR3 contains 13 residues. Germline V gene lookup returns CDR1 SGHTA and CDR2 FQGTGA. V lost 1 base to trimming and J lost 3 bases, with 5 bases between them. CDR3 bases: TGTGCCAGCAGCTTAATCCTGACAGATACGCAGTATTTT. It codes for CASSLILTDTQYF.

The chain couples TRBV2 to TRBJ2-3; D unclear. The germline gives CDR1 SNHLY, CDR2 FYNNEI. The CDR3 consists of 11 residues. The V and J ends lost 8 bases and 4 bases respectively, with 7 bases between them. The CDR3 protein is CASRWADTQYF. The DNA of the CDR3 is TGTGCCAGCCGATGGGCAGATACGCAGTATTTT.

This clone has only a few counts. V is TRBV6-5 and J is TRBJ1-2, with D perhaps TRBD1 (5 bases). Trimming left V 2 bases short and J 8 bases short, with 12 bases between. This CDR3 has 13 amino acids. Germline-derived CDR1 and CDR2 are MNHEY and SVGAGI. As DNA, the CDR3 is TGTGCCAGCAGTTACAGGGCAGGGAGGGGCTACACCTTC. This codes for CASSYRAGRGYTF.

J is TRBJ1-1 and V is TRBV6-5; D might be TRBD1 (6 bases). V lost 0 bases and J 0 bases, leaving 8 bases between the germline ends. The CDR3 has 15 residues. The germline V gene has CDR1 MNHEY and CDR2 SVGAGI. CDR3 region: CASSYSRDMNTEAFF. The CDR3 coding sequence is TGTGCCAGCAGTTACTCGCGGGACATGAACACTGAAGCTTTCTTT.

The chain employs TRBV6-5 and TRBJ1-1; D is possibly TRBD1 (6 bases). Germline CDR1 and CDR2: MNHEY and SVGAGI. The CDR3 length is 15 residues. V lost 0 bases and J 1 base, leaving 9 bases between the germline ends. This chain's CDR3 is CASSYSPGANTEAFF. DNA of the CDR3: TGTGCCAGCAGTTACTCACCGGGGGCGAACACTGAAGCTTTCTTT.

The rearrangement uses TRBV29-1 and TRBJ2-2, with TRBD2 matching 7 bases. This CDR3 spans 13 amino acids. Germline trimming cut 4 bases from V and 6 bases from J; bases unmatched to any gene: 5. Germline CDR1 SQVTM, CDR2 ANQGSEA. The CDR3 here is CSVAGLVPGELFF. In DNA, the CDR3 is TGCAGCGTTGCTGGACTAGTGCCCGGGGAGCTGTTTTTT.

The chain couples TRBV29-1 to TRBJ2-7; D possibly corresponds to TRBD1 (6 bases). V lost 7 bases and J 3 bases, leaving 16 bases between the germline ends. The CDR3 length is 13 residues. Germline-derived CDR1 and CDR2 are SQVTM and ANQGSEA. DNA of the CDR3: TGCAGCGCCCTGGGACACTCTGGCTACGAGCAGTACTTC. Protein sequence: CSALGHSGYEQYF.

This chain uses TRBV28 with TRBJ1-6; D gene unclear. Trimming pared 1 base from V and 6 bases from J, leaving 13 bases between. Germline V gives CDR1 MDHEN, CDR2 SYDVKM. The CDR3 spans 16 residues. CDR3 in amino acids: CASSLSIIDLNSPLHF. The CDR3 DNA sequence: TGTGCCAGCAGTTTATCGATTATTGACCTTAATTCACCCCTCCACTTT.

The CDR3 region is CASSASGTSRETQYF. CDR3 coding DNA: TGCGCCAGCAGTGCCTCCGGGACTAGTCGGGAGACCCAGTACTTC. The chain has TRBV10-2 and TRBJ2-5; 8 nucleotides agree with TRBD2. The CDR3 contains 15 residues. The germline gives CDR1 WSHSY, CDR2 SAAADI. V lost 4 bases to trimming and J lost 5 bases; unmatched junction nucleotides: 9.

A note on this clone: One end of the junction varies from germline; a read error may be responsible. The V and J genes are TRBV7-7 and TRBJ2-1, with unresolved D. CDR1 is SSHAT, CDR2 FNYEAQ, per germline (reference sequence). There are 13 residues in the CDR3. The CDR3 sequence is CASSLGLYNEQFF. Here the CDR3 DNA reads TGTGCTAGCAGCTTAGGTCTCTACAATGAGCAGTTCTTC.

The chain joins TRBV27 to TRBJ1-1; D is perhaps TRBD1 (6 bases). The V and J ends lost 3 bases and 1 base respectively, with 15 bases between them. The CDR3 extends over 16 amino acids. Germline V gene lookup returns CDR1 MNHEY and CDR2 SMNVEV (reference sequence). The DNA of the CDR3 is TGTGCCAGCAGTTTCTTAGCAGGGGCCGCGAACACTGAAGCTTTCTTT. It specifies CASSFLAGAANTEAFF.

The chain employs TRBV14 and TRBJ1-2, with a weak D call TRBD1 (5 bases). This CDR3 region has 16 residues. Trimming shortened V by 3 bases and J by 8 bases, and 22 bases separated the two germline ends. The germline V gene has CDR1 SGHDN and CDR2 FVKESK. This CDR3 is CASSQYSGLIKAGYTF. The CDR3 coding sequence is TGTGCCAGCAGCCAGTATTCGGGACTCATAAAGGCGGGCTACACCTTC.

The chain couples TRBV28 to TRBJ2-1, with D tentatively TRBD2 (5 bases). V was cut by 6 bases and J by 6 bases, with 12 bases left in between. This CDR3 comprises 13 residues. Germline loops: CDR1 MDHEN, CDR2 SYDVKM. CDR3 DNA sequence: TGTGCCAGCAGACCCCCCGGAGGCAATGAGCAGTTCTTC. Translated, it gives CASRPPGGNEQFF.

The chain combines TRBV11-2 with TRBJ2-6; no definite D call. V lost 8 bases to trimming and J lost 1 base, with 6 bases between them. Per the germline V gene, CDR1 is SGHAT and CDR2 is FQNNGV. This CDR3 comprises 13 residues. The CDR3: CASRLSGANVLTF. CDR3 bases: TGTGCCAGCCGACTTTCTGGGGCCAACGTCCTGACTTTC. The variable domain in full, completed from reference TRBV11-2 and TRBJ2-6, reads EAGVAQSPRYKIIEKRQSVAFWCNPISGHATLYWYQQILGQGPKLLIQFQNNGVVDDSQLPKDRFSAERLKGVDSTLKIQPAKLEDSAVYLCASRLSGANVLTFGAGSRLTVL.

The rearrangement joins TRBV19 to TRBJ1-5, with D tentatively TRBD1 (6 bases). V dropped 6 bases and J dropped 4 bases, with 16 bases sitting between them. There are 15 residues in the CDR3. From germline, CDR1 is LNHDA and CDR2 SQIVND (reference sequence). DNA of the CDR3: TGTGCCAGTAGGGCCTTCAGGGGCACTAATCAGCCCCAGCATTTT. It translates to CASRAFRGTNQPQHF.

This chain uses TRBV7-2 with TRBJ2-3; D may correspond to TRBD1 or TRBD2 (5 bases each). The CDR3 sequence is 14 residues long. V shed 7 bases and J shed 1 base, with 12 bases lying between them. CDR1 and CDR2 (germline): SGHTA, FQGNSA. Written as DNA, the CDR3 is TGTGCCAGCACCGAGGGGCGTCGCACAGATACGCAGTATTTT. Translation: CASTEGRRTDTQYF.

The chain has TRBV21-1 and TRBJ1-1; the table's TRBD1 call for D was not verified on the DNA. TRBV21-1 is recorded as a pseudogene. The CDR3 is 18 amino acids. The CDR3 is CASSKNRGRNLMGGEAFF. The CDR3 bases are TGTGCCAGCAGCAAAAACAGGGGGCGCAACCTGATGGGGGGTGAAGCTTTCTTT.

The chain uses TRBV2 and TRBJ1-5, with a possible D match to TRBD1 (6 bases). V lost 6 bases to trimming and J lost 3 bases, with 15 bases between them. The germline gives CDR1 SNHLY, CDR2 FYNNEI. There are 15 residues in the CDR3. CDR3 region: CASRRGTGFNQPQHF. DNA for the CDR3: TGTGCCAGCAGGAGAGGAACAGGGTTCAATCAGCCCCAGCATTTT.

J is TRBJ2-7 and V is TRBV5-1, with TRBD2 identical over 9 bases. J gave up 2 bases and V 1 base, and 1 base lay outside the gene matches. Germline values: CDR1 SGHRS, CDR2 YFSETQ. This CDR3 is 14 amino acids long. CDR3: CASSLSSGAYEQYF. The CDR3 bases are TGCGCCAGCAGCTTGTCTAGCGGGGCCTACGAGCAGTACTTC.

The chain recombines TRBV5-1 with TRBJ2-1, with D unclear. Germline lookup yields CDR1 SGHRS and CDR2 YFSETQ. With 0 bases removed from V and 7 bases from J, the gap between germline ends came to 11 bases. The CDR3 is 14 amino acids. The CDR3 protein is CASSLDGVGNEQFF. DNA for the CDR3: TGCGCCAGCAGCTTGGATGGCGTTGGAAATGAGCAGTTCTTC.

V usage is TRBV28 and J usage is TRBJ1-4; no firm D call. This CDR3 region has 14 residues. The V end was cut by 7 bases, the J end by 3 bases, with 12 bases between. The germline V gene encodes CDR1 MDHEN and CDR2 SYDVKM. CDR3 in amino acids: CASTVTGANEKLFF. The CDR3 nucleotides read TGTGCCAGCACCGTTACGGGAGCTAATGAAAAACTGTTTTTT.